The 14 T cell receptor beta chains below come from one sample, sequenced in a study of T cell responses to AZD1222 COVID-19 vaccine. Profiled with immunoSEQ multiplex PCR; TCRdb holds only in-frame clones, not every one. The sample carries approximately 64,000 clones, 84% recorded once. The sequencing used peripheral blood, collected on day 0 of AZD1222 vaccination. The source is an adult in good health.

V gene TRBV7-9 combines with J gene TRBJ2-1, with a possible D match to TRBD2 (7 bases). Trimming took 3 bases from V and 4 from J, leaving 19 bases between them. The CDR3 is made up of 17 amino acids. Per germline, CDR1 SEHNR and CDR2 FQNEAQ (reference sequence). Here the CDR3 reads CASSFGGGALLYNEQFF. DNA for the CDR3: TGTGCCAGCAGCTTCGGTGGGGGGGCCCTTCTTTACAATGAGCAGTTCTTC.

J is TRBJ1-3 and V is TRBV11-3; D call uncertain. The V and J ends lost 1 base and 4 bases respectively, with 8 bases between them. In germline, CDR1 is SGHNT, CDR2 YENEEA. The CDR3 is 14 residues long. The CDR3, as DNA: TGTGCCAGCAGCTTAGGGGAGACGGGAAACACCATATATTTT. It codes for CASSLGETGNTIYF.

The genes are TRBV28 and TRBJ1-6, with D possibly being TRBD1 (5 bases). The CDR3 covers 17 residues. V lost 2 bases, J lost 7 bases, and 18 bases lay in between. Germline CDR1 is MDHEN and CDR2 is SYDVKM. CDR3 coding DNA: TGTGCCAGCAGTTTAGGGCGTGTGGGGGTTCGAAATTCACCCCTCCACTTT. The encoded protein is CASSLGRVGVRNSPLHF.

V gene TRBV7-6 combines with J gene TRBJ1-2; perhaps TRBD1 as D (6 bases). From germline, CDR1 is SGHVS and CDR2 FNYEAQ. CDR3 length equals 18 residues. V shed 1 base and J shed 0 bases, with 18 bases lying between them. CDR3 coding DNA: TGTGCCAGCAGCTTAGAATCCCCCCAGACAGGACCTAACTATGGCTACACCTTC. This codes for CASSLESPQTGPNYGYTF.

This clone occurred a few times. The J gene is TRBJ2-4, the V gene TRBV5-4; D is unclear. The germline V and J ends were trimmed by 7 bases and 0 bases, with 14 bases remaining between them. The CDR3 is made up of 15 amino acids. In germline, CDR1 is SGHNT, CDR2 YYREEE (reference sequence). The CDR3 nucleotides are TGTGCCAGCTCGTCGGCAAACGTAGCCAAAAACATTCAGTACTTC. Its protein is CASSSANVAKNIQYF.

The chain is built from TRBV5-4 and TRBJ1-4; TRBD1 agrees at 7 bases. CDR3 size: 12 residues. Per germline, CDR1 SGHNT and CDR2 YYREEE (reference sequence). Unmatched junction bases numbered 2, after V lost 4 bases and J lost 8 bases. The CDR3 protein is CASSQDREKLFF. CDR3 nucleotide sequence: TGTGCCAGCAGCCAGGACAGGGAAAAACTGTTTTTT.

The chain employs TRBV5-6 and TRBJ1-1; D unclear. There are 14 residues in the CDR3. Looked up from germline, CDR1 is SGHDT and CDR2 is YYEEEE. The V end was cut by 2 bases, the J end by 4 bases, with 12 bases between. CDR3 nucleotides: TGTGCCAGCAGCTTTATATCGGGCGGCACTGAAGCTTTCTTT. Its protein is CASSFISGGTEAFF.

The chain carries TRBV4-2 and TRBJ2-7; D not certain. The CDR3 spans 16 residues. Trimming took off 4 bases at V and 0 bases at J, with 16 bases between the two ends. Germline CDR1 reads LGHNA; CDR2 reads YNFKEQ. The CDR3 DNA follows: TGTGCCAGCAGCCCTGGGAATACCTTGAGCTCCTACGAGCAGTACTTC. It translates to CASSPGNTLSSYEQYF.

The rearrangement uses TRBV27 and TRBJ2-1; D gene uncertain. The germline V gene has CDR1 MNHEY and CDR2 SMNVEV (reference sequence). V lost 2 bases to trimming and J lost 8 bases, with 16 bases between them. The CDR3 totals 15 residues. CDR3 in DNA: TGTGCCAGCAGTTTAGGGCAGTTGGGAAGCGATGAGCAGTTCTTC. Protein: CASSLGQLGSDEQFF.

This clone occurred once. This chain connects TRBV11-3 to TRBJ1-2; no clear D. The ends were cut back, 2 bases at V and 4 bases at J, with 11 bases in the middle. This CDR3 is built from 14 residues. CDR1 and CDR2 (germline): SGHNT, YENEEA. The CDR3 DNA is TGTGCCAGCAGCTTAAACCCCGCGGCCTATGGCTACACCTTC. Translated, it gives CASSLNPAAYGYTF.

Only one count was recorded for this clone. The gene calls are TRBV7-8 and TRBJ1-2; tentatively, D is TRBD1 (5 bases). Germline V gene data show CDR1 as SGHVS and CDR2 as FQNEAQ. The CDR3 covers 15 residues. V lost 5 bases to trimming and J lost 7 bases, with 20 bases between them. The CDR3 bases are TGTGCCAGCAGCCCCCGGACGGGGACGTCGAGTGGCTACACCTTC. Its translation: CASSPRTGTSSGYTF.

The rearrangement links TRBV19 to TRBJ1-1; maybe TRBD1 (6 bases). The CDR3 is 12 residues long. The germline V gene encodes CDR1 LNHDA and CDR2 SQIVND (reference sequence). The V end lost 7 bases, the J end lost 7 bases, and 13 bases lay between the germline ends. The CDR3 nucleotides read TGTGCCAGTACTTTTAAGGACAGTGAAGCTTTCTTT. This translates into CASTFKDSEAFF.

The J gene is TRBJ2-1, the V gene TRBV7-9; 9 nucleotides match TRBD1. The V gene's germline CDR1 is SEHNR and CDR2 FQNEAQ (reference sequence). The CDR3 sequence is 14 residues long. The trim removed 11 bases at V and 1 base at J, leaving 6 bases unmatched. CDR3 protein: CAGGQGPSYNEQFF. In nucleotides, the CDR3 is TGTGCCGGAGGACAGGGGCCTTCCTACAATGAGCAGTTCTTC. The variable domain in full, completed from reference TRBV7-9 and TRBJ2-1, reads DTGVSQNPRHKITKRGQNVTFRCDPISEHNRLYWYRQTLGQGPEFLTYFQNEAQLEKSRLLSDRFSAERPKGSFSTLEIQRTEQGDSAMYLCAGGQGPSYNEQFFGPGTRLTVL.

The chain recombines TRBV11-3 with TRBJ2-1, with TRBD1 matching 8 bases. The CDR3 extends over 15 amino acids. Germline trimming cut 1 base from V and 4 bases from J; bases unmatched to any gene: 3. Germline CDR1 is SGHNT and CDR2 is YENEEA. The CDR3 coding sequence is TGTGCCAGCAGCTTAGGACAGGGGATTTACAATGAGCAGTTCTTC. Translated: CASSLGQGIYNEQFF.